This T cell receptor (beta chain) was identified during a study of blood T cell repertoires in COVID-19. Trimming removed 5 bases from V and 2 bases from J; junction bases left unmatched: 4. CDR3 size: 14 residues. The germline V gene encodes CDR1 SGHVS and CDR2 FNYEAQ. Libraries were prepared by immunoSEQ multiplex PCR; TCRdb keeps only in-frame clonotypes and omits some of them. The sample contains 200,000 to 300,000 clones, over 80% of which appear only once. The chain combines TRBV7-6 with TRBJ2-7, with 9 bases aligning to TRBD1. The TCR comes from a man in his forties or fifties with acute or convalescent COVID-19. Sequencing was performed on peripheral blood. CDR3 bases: TGTGCCAGCAGCGCCGGGACAGGGACCTACGAGCAGTACTTC. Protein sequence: CASSAGTGTYEQYF.